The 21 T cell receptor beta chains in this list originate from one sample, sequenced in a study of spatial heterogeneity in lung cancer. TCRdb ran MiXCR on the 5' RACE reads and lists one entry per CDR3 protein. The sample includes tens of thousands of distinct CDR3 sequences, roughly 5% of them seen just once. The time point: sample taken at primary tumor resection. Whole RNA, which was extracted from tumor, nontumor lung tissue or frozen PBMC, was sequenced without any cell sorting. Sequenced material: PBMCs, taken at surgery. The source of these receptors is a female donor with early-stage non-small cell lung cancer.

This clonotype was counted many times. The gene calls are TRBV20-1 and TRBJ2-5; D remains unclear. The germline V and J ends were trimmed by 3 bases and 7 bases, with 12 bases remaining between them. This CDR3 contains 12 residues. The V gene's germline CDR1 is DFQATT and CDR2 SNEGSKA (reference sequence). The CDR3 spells CSARDPVTTQYF. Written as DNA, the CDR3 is TGCAGTGCTAGGGACCCCGTGACGACCCAGTACTTC.

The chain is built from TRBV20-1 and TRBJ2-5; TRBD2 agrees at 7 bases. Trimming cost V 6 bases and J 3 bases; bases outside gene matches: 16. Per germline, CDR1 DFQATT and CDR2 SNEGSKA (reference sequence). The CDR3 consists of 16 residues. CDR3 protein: CSAPNRGSGLKETQYF. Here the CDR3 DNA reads TGCAGTGCCCCTAATCGGGGTAGCGGGCTGAAAGAGACCCAGTACTTC.

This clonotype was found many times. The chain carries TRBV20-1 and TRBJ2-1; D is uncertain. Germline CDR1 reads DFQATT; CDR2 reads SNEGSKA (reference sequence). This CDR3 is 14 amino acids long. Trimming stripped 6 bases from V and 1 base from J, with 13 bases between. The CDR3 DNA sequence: TGCAGTGCGCGAGACCGGCTTTCCTACAATGAGCAGTTCTTC. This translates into CSARDRLSYNEQFF.

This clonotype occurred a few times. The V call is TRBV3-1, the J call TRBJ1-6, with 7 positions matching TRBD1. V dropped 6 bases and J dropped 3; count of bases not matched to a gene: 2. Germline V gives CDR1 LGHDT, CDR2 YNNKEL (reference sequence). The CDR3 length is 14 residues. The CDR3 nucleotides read TGTGCCAGCAGGACAGGGCGCTATAATTCACCCCTCCACTTT. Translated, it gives CASRTGRYNSPLHF.

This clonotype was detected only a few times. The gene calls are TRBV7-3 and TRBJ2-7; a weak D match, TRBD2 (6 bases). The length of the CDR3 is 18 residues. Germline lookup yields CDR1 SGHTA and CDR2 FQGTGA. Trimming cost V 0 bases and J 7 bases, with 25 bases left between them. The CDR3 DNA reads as TGTGCCAGCAGCTTAACGGTTCGCGGGAACGGACCCCGCCGGGAGCAGTACTTC. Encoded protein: CASSLTVRGNGPRREQYF.

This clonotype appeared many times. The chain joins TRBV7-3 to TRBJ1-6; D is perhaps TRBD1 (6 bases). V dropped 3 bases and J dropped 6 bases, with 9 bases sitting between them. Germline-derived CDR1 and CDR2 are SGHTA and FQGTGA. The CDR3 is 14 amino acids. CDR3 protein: CASSLDRPNSPLHF. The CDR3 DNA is TGTGCCAGCAGCTTGGACAGACCTAATTCACCCCTCCACTTT.

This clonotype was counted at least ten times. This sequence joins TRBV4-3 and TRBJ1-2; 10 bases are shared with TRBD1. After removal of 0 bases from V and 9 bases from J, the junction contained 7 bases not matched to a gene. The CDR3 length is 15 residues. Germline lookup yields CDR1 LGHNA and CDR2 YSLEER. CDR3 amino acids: CASSQDPGTGVSYTF. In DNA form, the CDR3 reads TGCGCCAGCAGCCAAGATCCAGGGACAGGGGTTAGCTACACCTTC.

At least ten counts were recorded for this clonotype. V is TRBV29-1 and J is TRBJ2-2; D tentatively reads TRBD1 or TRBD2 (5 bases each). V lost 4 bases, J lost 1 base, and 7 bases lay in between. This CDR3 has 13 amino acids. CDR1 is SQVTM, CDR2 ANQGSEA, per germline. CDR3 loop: CSVGDLNTGELFF. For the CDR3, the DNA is TGCAGCGTTGGGGACCTGAACACCGGGGAGCTGTTTTTT.

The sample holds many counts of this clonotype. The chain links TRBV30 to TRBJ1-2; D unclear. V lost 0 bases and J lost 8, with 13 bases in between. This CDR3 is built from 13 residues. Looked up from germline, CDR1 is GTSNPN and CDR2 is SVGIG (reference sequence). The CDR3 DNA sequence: TGTGCCTGGAGTGTGAGAGGGCGAGGAGGCTACACCTTC. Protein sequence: CAWSVRGRGGYTF.

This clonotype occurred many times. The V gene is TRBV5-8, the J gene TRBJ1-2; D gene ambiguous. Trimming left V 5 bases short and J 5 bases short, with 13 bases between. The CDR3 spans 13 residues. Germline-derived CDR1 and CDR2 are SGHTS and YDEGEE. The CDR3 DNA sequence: TGTGCCAGCAGTCCCCGCTTGGGGTATGGCTACACCTTC. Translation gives CASSPRLGYGYTF.

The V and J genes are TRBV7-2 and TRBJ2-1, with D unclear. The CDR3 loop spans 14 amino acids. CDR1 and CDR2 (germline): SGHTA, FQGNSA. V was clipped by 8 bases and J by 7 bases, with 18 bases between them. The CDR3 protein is CASGFGLTKNEQFF. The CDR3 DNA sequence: TGTGCCAGCGGGTTCGGGCTCACTAAGAATGAGCAGTTCTTC.

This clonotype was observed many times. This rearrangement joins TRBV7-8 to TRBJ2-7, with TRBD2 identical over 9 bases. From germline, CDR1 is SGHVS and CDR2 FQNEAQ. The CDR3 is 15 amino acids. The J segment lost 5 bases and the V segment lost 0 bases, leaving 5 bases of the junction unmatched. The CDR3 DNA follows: TGTGCCAGCAGCTTAGCCCTAGCGGGGCGGGACGAGCAGTACTTC. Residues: CASSLALAGRDEQYF.

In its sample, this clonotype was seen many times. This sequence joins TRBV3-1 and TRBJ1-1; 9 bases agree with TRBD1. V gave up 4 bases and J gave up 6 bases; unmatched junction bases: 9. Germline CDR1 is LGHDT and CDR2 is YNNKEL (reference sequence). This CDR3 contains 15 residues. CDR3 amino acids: CASSLDRGFKAEAFF. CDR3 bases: TGTGCCAGCAGCCTGGACAGGGGATTCAAAGCTGAAGCTTTCTTT. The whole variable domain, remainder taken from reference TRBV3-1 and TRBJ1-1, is DTAVSQTPKYLVTQMGNDKSIKCEQNLGHDTMYWYKQDSKKFLKIMFSYNNKELIINETVPNRFSPKSPDKAHLNLHINSLELGDSAVYFCASSLDRGFKAEAFFGQGTRLTVV.

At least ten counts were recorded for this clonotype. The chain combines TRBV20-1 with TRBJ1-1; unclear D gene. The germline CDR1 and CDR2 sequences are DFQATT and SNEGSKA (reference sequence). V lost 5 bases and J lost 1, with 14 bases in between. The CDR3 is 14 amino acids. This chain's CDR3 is CSARARAGNTEAFF. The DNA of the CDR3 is TGCAGTGCTCGCGCCCGGGCAGGGAACACTGAAGCTTTCTTT.

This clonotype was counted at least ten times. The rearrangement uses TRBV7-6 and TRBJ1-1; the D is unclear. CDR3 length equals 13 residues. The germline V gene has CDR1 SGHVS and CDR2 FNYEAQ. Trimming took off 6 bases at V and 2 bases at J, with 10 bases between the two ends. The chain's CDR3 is CASSINGNTEAFF. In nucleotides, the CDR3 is TGTGCCAGCAGTATAAACGGTAACACTGAAGCTTTCTTT.

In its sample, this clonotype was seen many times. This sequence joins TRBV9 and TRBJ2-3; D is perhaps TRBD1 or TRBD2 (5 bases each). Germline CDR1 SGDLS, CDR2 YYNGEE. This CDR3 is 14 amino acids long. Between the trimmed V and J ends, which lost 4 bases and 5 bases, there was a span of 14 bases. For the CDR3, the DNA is TGTGCCAGCAGCCCGTGGGGGTCGGGAGATACGCAGTATTTT. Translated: CASSPWGSGDTQYF.

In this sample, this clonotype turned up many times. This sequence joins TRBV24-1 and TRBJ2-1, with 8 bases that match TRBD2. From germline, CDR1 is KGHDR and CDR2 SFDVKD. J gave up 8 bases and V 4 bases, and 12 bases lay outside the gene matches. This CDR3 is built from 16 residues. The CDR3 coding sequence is TGTGCCACCAGTGACCCCCGAAGCGGGAGACCCGATGAGCAGTTCTTC. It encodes CATSDPRSGRPDEQFF.

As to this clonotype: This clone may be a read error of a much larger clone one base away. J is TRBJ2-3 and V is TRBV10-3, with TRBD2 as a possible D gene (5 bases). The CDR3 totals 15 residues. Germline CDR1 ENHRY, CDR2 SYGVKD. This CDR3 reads CAFSETGVSTDTQYF. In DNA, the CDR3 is TGTGCCTTCAGTGAGACCGGGGTCTCCACAGATACGCAGTATTTT.

The CDR3 is CASSQDLDFGPYEQYF. The CDR3 bases are TGTGCCAGCAGCCAAGATCTGGATTTTGGGCCCTACGAGCAGTACTTC. The V and J genes are TRBV14 and TRBJ2-7, with D uncertain. With 0 bases removed from V and 2 bases from J, the gap between germline ends came to 14 bases. This CDR3 is 16 amino acids long. Germline V gives CDR1 SGHDN, CDR2 FVKESK.

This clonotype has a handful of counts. The CDR3 coding sequence is TGCAGTGCAACGACTAGTTTCACCTACAATGAGCAGTTCTTC. Amino acid sequence: CSATTSFTYNEQFF. The genes are TRBV20-1 and TRBJ2-1, with D maybe TRBD2 (6 bases). Germline V CDR1 and CDR2: DFQATT, SNEGSKA (reference sequence). CDR3 length: 14 residues. V dropped 6 bases and J dropped 2 bases, with 14 bases sitting between them.

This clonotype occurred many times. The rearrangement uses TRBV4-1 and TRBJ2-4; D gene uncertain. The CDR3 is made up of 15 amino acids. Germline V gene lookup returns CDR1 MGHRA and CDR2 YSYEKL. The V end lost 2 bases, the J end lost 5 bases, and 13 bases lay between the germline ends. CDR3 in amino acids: CASSQWPDTENIQYF. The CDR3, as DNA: TGCGCCAGCAGCCAATGGCCAGACACCGAAAACATTCAGTACTTC.